Included here is one T cell receptor (beta chain) sequence, with context. This sample was taken from a study of blood T cell repertoires in COVID-19. Allocation to cohorts depended on clinical history reported by the participants. In the source study's methods: Nucleated cell counts were estimated from reference gene primer amplification. Some clones are missing from TCRdb's copy, which holds only in-frame ones; the method was immunoSEQ multiplex PCR. V, J and clone size were drawn from that table, and D and trimming were deduced from the DNA. The sample has 200,000 to 250,000 clones, 80% to 90% seen once. The germline gives CDR1 SGHDN, CDR2 FVKESK. Trimming cost V 5 bases and J 2 bases; bases outside gene matches: 11. The CDR3 has 16 amino acids.

V is TRBV14 and J is TRBJ2-7; 8 bases fit TRBD2. Sequences were obtained from PBMCs or T cells enriched from blood (not recorded which). The sequence was collected from a woman aged 40 to 50 with acute COVID-19. CDR3 in DNA: TGTGCCAGCAGCTCAGTGAGAACTAGCGGTACCTACGAGCAGTACTTC. Translating gives CASSSVRTSGTYEQYF.